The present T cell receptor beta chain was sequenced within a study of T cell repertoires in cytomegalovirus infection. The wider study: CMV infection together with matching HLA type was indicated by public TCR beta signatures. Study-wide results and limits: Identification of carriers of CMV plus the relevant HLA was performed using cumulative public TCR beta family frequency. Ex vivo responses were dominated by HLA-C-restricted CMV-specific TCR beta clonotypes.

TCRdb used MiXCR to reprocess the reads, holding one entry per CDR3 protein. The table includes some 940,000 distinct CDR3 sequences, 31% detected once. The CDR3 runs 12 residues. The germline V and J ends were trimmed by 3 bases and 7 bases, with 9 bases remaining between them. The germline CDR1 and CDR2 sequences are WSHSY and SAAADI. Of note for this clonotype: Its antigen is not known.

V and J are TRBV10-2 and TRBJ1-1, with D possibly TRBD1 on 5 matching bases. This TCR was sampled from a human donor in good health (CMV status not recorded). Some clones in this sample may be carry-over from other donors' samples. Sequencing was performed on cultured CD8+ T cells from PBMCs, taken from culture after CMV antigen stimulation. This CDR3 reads CASSDLGLEAFF. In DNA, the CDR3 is TGCGCCAGCAGTGATTTGGGGCTTGAAGCTTTCTTT.